The T cell receptor beta chain described here comes from a study of tumor-infiltrating lymphocytes in localized non-small cell lung cancer. In the study overall: From each patient, both tumor and uninvolved lung, non-adjacent to tumor, were sampled.

As for this clone: What it recognizes is unknown.

General study results and limits: Different pieces of the same tissue went to different assays, confounding technical variation with intratumor heterogeneity. No T-cell fraction difference was seen between IM1 and IM2 tumors.

Sequenced by immunoSEQ multiplex PCR; TCRdb stores in-frame clones only, minus some. In the table there are approximately 17,000 clones, around 80% of which are singletons. V shed 5 bases and J shed 4 bases, with 18 bases lying between them. Germline V gene lookup returns CDR1 PRHDT and CDR2 FYEKMQ (reference sequence). The CDR3 sequence is 15 residues long. Sequences were obtained from lung tumor tissue. The origin of this receptor is a human donor with non-small cell lung cancer. The genes are TRBV13 and TRBJ2-7, with D possibly TRBD2 on 6 matching bases. CDR3: CASSARGTGSYEQYF. The DNA of the CDR3 is TGTGCCAGCAGCGCCCGCGGGACTGGGTCTTACGAGCAGTACTTC.